Listed here are 18 T cell receptor beta chains from one sample, sequenced in a study of identical twins (dated by TCRdb to the mid-2010s). Library preparation was by 5' RACE. TCRdb lists the instrument as Illumina HiSeq 2000. The raw public data were reprocessed by TCRdb itself: fastp quality trimming at Q25, MiXCR clonotype calling, in-frame beta chains only. Merged by CDR3 protein, the rows form single entries marked with the most common genes and DNA. Here the sample has 1.5 million to 2 million distinct CDR3 sequences; around a third occur a single time. Roughly 0.3% of the sample rests with the top ten. Sequencing was done on a sample of cord blood. These TCRs come from a newborn girl in good health.

This clonotype was counted a few times. V gene TRBV27 combines with J gene TRBJ2-1; TRBD2 matches at 12 bases. The ends lost 10 bases at V and 15 bases at J; junction bases unmatched: 10. The CDR3 covers 12 residues. From germline, CDR1 is MNHEY and CDR2 SMNVEV (reference sequence). CDR3 bases: TGTGCCACCCATCGACTAGCGGGAGTGTGGTTCTTC. Its translation is CATHRLAGVWFF.

The chain has TRBV25-1 and TRBJ1-5; a weak D match, TRBD1 (6 bases). Trimming took 6 bases from V and 5 from J, leaving 14 bases between them. Looked up from germline, CDR1 is MGHDK and CDR2 is SYGVNS. The CDR3 sequence is 14 residues long. The CDR3 DNA is TGTGCCAGCAGCCCACGGGGGGCCTATCAGCCCCAGCATTTT. Its protein is CASSPRGAYQPQHF.

In its sample, this clonotype was seen a few times. The chain joins TRBV4-1 to TRBJ1-2; 7 nucleotides line up with TRBD1. The CDR3 extends over 15 amino acids. CDR1 and CDR2 (germline): MGHRA, YSYEKL. V shed 0 bases and J 8 bases; nucleotides not matched to a gene: 9. CDR3 amino acids: CASSQDPGQVEGYTF. The CDR3 region has the DNA TGCGCCAGCAGCCAAGATCCAGGACAGGTTGAGGGCTACACCTTC.

The chain is built from TRBV9 and TRBJ2-3, with no clear D. V lost 0 bases and J lost 2, with 7 bases in between. This CDR3 is built from 14 residues. Germline CDR1 reads SGDLS; CDR2 reads YYNGEE. The CDR3 is CASSVDSNTDTQYF. The DNA for the CDR3 is TGTGCCAGCAGCGTAGATAGCAACACAGATACGCAGTATTTT.

The chain joins TRBV7-9 to TRBJ2-5; D is ambiguous. Trimming removed 5 bases from V and 0 bases from J, with 7 bases in between. The germline V gene has CDR1 SEHNR and CDR2 FQNEAQ (reference sequence). The CDR3 extends over 13 amino acids. CDR3 sequence: CASSTFYQETQYF. In nucleotides, the CDR3 is TGTGCCAGCAGCACCTTCTACCAAGAGACCCAGTACTTC.

The chain couples TRBV20-1 to TRBJ2-5; 8 nucleotides line up with TRBD2. The CDR3 covers 11 residues. The V segment lost 0 bases and the J segment 11 bases; nucleotides outside the gene matches: 2. Germline V lookup: CDR1 DFQATT, CDR2 SNEGSKA (reference sequence). The CDR3 loop is CSARDSGGQYF. The CDR3, as DNA: TGCAGTGCTAGAGATTCGGGGGGGCAGTACTTC.

In its sample, this clonotype was seen once. The CDR3 sequence is CASSPYGTSGDTQYF. The CDR3 DNA reads TGTGCCAGCAGCCCCTACGGGACTAGCGGAGATACGCAGTATTTT. The chain employs TRBV7-9 and TRBJ2-3; 11 positions match TRBD2. Losses at the gene ends were 5 bases for V and 5 bases for J; bases not matched to a gene: 6. Germline CDR1 SEHNR, CDR2 FQNEAQ (reference sequence). The CDR3 consists of 15 residues.

The V gene is TRBV5-1, the J gene TRBJ2-3; no clear D. The CDR3 is made up of 16 amino acids. The V and J ends lost 0 bases and 0 bases respectively, with 11 bases between them. Germline assignment: CDR1 SGHRS and CDR2 YFSETQ. This CDR3 is CASSLEALSSTDTQYF. Here the CDR3 DNA reads TGCGCCAGCAGCTTGGAAGCCCTCTCTAGCACAGATACGCAGTATTTT.

This clonotype was seen more than once but under ten times. The gene calls are TRBV7-8 and TRBJ2-1; D gene ambiguous. The CDR3 loop spans 14 amino acids. V was shortened by 0 bases and J by 9 bases, with 12 bases between the two germline ends. Germline V gene sequence: CDR1 SGHVS, CDR2 FQNEAQ. Here the CDR3 reads CASSLAPLGIEQFF. In DNA form, the CDR3 reads TGTGCCAGCAGCTTAGCCCCCCTCGGTATTGAGCAGTTCTTC.

DNA for the CDR3: TGTGCCAGCAGTGACGTGCAGAAGGGCTACACCTTC. Amino acids: CASSDVQKGYTF. The chain is built from TRBV2 and TRBJ1-2; D gene uncertain. This CDR3 comprises 12 residues. Trimming cost V 3 bases and J 8 bases, with 10 bases left between them. Looked up from germline, CDR1 is SNHLY and CDR2 is FYNNEI.

Many counts were recorded for this clonotype. This sequence joins TRBV12-3 or TRBV12-4 and TRBJ1-2; D unclear. This CDR3 is built from 15 residues. Trimming removed 7 bases at V and 3 bases at J, with 18 bases between. CDR3 coding DNA: TGTGCCAGCACACTTATCCCGGGGTGGGACTATGGCTACACCTTC. Translation gives CASTLIPGWDYGYTF.

This chain connects TRBV21-1 to TRBJ1-2; the DNA was not compared with TRBD1, the D call given in the table. TRBV21-1 is assigned pseudogene status. The CDR3 contains 17 residues. The CDR3, as DNA: TGTGCCAGCAGCAAAGGTATCCCGACGGTACCCAACTATGGCTACACCTTC. This gives the protein CASSKGIPTVPNYGYTF.

Of note for this clonotype: Relative to the germline gene, one junction end is altered; a read error may explain this. The V call is TRBV2, the J call TRBJ2-7; 9 positions agree with TRBD2. The CDR3 has 14 amino acids. The germline V gene has CDR1 SNHLY and CDR2 FYNNEI. CDR3 protein: CASSSLAGSYEQSF. The CDR3 DNA reads as TGTGCCAGCAGTTCGCTAGCGGGATCCTACGAGCAGTCCTTC.

This clonotype turned up a few times. The CDR3: CASSLVVGQSYEQYF. Here the CDR3 DNA reads TGCGCCAGCAGCTTGGTTGTCGGACAGTCATACGAGCAGTACTTC. V is TRBV5-1 and J is TRBJ2-7; D perhaps matches TRBD1 (6 bases). Germline assignment: CDR1 SGHRS and CDR2 YFSETQ. This CDR3 contains 15 residues. V was trimmed by 0 bases and J by 4 bases, leaving 14 bases between them.

Only a few counts were recorded for this clonotype. The J gene is TRBJ1-5, the V gene TRBV21-1. TRBV21-1 constitutes a pseudogene. This CDR3 has 16 residues. Here the CDR3 DNA reads TGTGCCAGCAGCTTCCCGGGACTAGGGAGCAATCAGCCCCAGCATTTT. Its translation is CASSFPGLGSNQPQHF.

This clonotype occurred a few times. The gene calls are TRBV4-2 and TRBJ2-2, with TRBD2 matching over 7 bases. Germline V gene lookup returns CDR1 LGHNA and CDR2 YNFKEQ. The ends lost 2 bases at V and 0 bases at J; junction bases unmatched: 3. The CDR3 is 16 residues long. In nucleotides, the CDR3 is TGTGCCAGCAGCCAAAGACTAGCCGCGAACACCGGGGAGCTGTTTTTT. This sequence encodes CASSQRLAANTGELFF.

This chain uses TRBV25-1 with TRBJ2-1; 7 bases map to TRBD2. The trim removed 1 base at V and 5 bases at J, leaving 5 bases unmatched. Looked up from germline, CDR1 is MGHDK and CDR2 is SYGVNS. This CDR3 comprises 15 residues. CDR3 residues: CASSESGGVNNEQFF. CDR3 nucleotides: TGTGCCAGCAGTGAATCGGGGGGAGTAAACAATGAGCAGTTCTTC. Supplemented by reference TRBV25-1 and TRBJ2-1, the full variable domain reads EADIYQTPRYLVIGTGKKITLECSQTMGHDKMYWYQQDPGMELHLIHYSYGVNSTEKGDLSSESTVSRIRTEHFPLTLESARPSHTSQYLCASSESGGVNNEQFFGPGTRLTVL.

To note about this clonotype: One base away lies a much larger clone, so this may be a sequencing read error. This chain connects TRBV12-3 or TRBV12-4 to TRBJ2-4; TRBD2 agrees at 7 bases. The CDR3 spans 14 residues. With V trimmed by 7 bases and J by 2 bases, 5 bases remained unmatched. The CDR3 is CASTLAETKNIQYF. The CDR3 DNA follows: TGTGCCAGCACTCTAGCGGAGACCAAAAACATTCAGTACTTC.